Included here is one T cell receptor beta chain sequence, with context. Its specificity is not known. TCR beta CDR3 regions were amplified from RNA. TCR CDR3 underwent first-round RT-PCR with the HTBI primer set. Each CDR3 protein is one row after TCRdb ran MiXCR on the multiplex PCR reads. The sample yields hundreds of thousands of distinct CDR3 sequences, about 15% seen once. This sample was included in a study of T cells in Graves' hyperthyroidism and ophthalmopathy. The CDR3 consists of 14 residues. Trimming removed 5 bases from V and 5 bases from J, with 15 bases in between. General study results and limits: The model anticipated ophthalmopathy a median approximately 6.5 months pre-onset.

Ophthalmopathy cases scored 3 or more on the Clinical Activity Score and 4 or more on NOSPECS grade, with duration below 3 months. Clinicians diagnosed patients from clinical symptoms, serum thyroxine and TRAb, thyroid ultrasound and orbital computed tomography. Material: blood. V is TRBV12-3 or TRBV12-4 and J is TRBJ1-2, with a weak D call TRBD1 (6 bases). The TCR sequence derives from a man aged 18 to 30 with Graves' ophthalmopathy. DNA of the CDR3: TGTGCCAGCAGTCCTGCCGGACAGCCTTATGGCTACACCTTC. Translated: CASSPAGQPYGYTF.